Sequencing of this T cell receptor (beta chain) was carried out in a study of blood T cell repertoires in COVID-19. As for the study in general: COVID-19 samples collected from the United States, Italy and Spain covered acute and convalescent phases. T cells, B-cell-depleted T cells, or PBMCs provided the cDNA or gDNA that served as material.

In the study's own analysis: Amplification of reference gene primers was used by the study to estimate nucleated cell counts. Sequencing used immunoSEQ multiplex PCR; TCRdb keeps in-frame clones, though not all of them. V and J calls and clone size are those listed in that table; D and trimming were worked out from the DNA. The sample records about 120,000 clones, around 80% being singletons. The germline V gene has CDR1 MDHEN and CDR2 SYDVKM. The CDR3 is 14 residues long. V shed 6 bases and J 4 bases; nucleotides not matched to a gene: 3. V and J are TRBV28 and TRBJ1-6, with TRBD1 matching over 7 bases. Sequencing was carried out using peripheral blood. The clonotype was recovered from a man between 65 and 79 years old with acute or convalescent COVID-19. CDR3 protein: CASRAGGYNSPLHF. The CDR3, as DNA: TGTGCCAGCAGGGCAGGGGGGTATAATTCACCCCTCCACTTT.